A single TCR beta chain is shown here with its context. Antigen specificity is unknown. Assay used: immunoSEQ multiplex PCR; TCRdb lists only in-frame clones, some missing. The sample lists 55,000 to 90,000 clones; under 85% were seen once. This sample was taken from a study of vaccination effects on CD4 cells after COVID-19. Study observations and caveats: Clones of infection and vaccine origin contracted markedly late after vaccination. Convalescent patients were scarce, and early post-infection timepoints were absent.

Antigen-specific CD4+ T cells expanded by the ViraFEST assay with viral peptide pools were then sequenced. The culture ran for 10 days before CD4+ T cells were isolated. The person acquired a PCR-confirmed SARS-CoV-2 infection between March and December 2020. The researchers cultured 1.5 million to 2.5 million PBMC per well with about 10 IU/ml IL-2 and roughly 9.2 ug/ml peptides. A pool of HIV-1 Nef peptides served as the condition for the negative control culture. From germline, CDR1 is MNHNY and CDR2 SVGAGI (reference sequence). V was shortened by 4 bases and J by 2 bases, with 9 bases between the two germline ends. CDR3 length equals 13 residues.

This TCR derives from a human donor who had a prior SARS-CoV-2 infection. The chain couples TRBV6-6 to TRBJ2-7, with D uncertain. The sample consisted of CD4+ T cells from PBMCs cultured with HIV peptides, taken before COVID-19 vaccination. Described subset: HIV-1 Nef peptide pool negative control/reference culture. CDR3 loop: CASSLGNAYEQYF. The CDR3 DNA reads TGTGCCAGCAGTTTGGGGAACGCCTACGAGCAGTACTTC.